These T cell receptor beta chains were read from a single sample in a study of blood T cells in healthy people across ages. Using its own MiXCR run on the 5' RACE reads, TCRdb lists one record per CDR3 protein. The sample shows about 1,400,000 distinct CDR3 sequences, 55% to 75% of them seen only once. The sample taken for sequencing was blood. These receptors were collected from a man younger than 30 in good health. Both conserved end residues are part of each CDR3. A D gene is named only where the DNA matches it firmly. Rows may omit the clone size; those that give it use once, few, many or a size class.

abundance	d_gene	v_gene	j_gene	CDR3aa	CDR3nt
-	TRBD1	TRBV5-5	TRBJ2-4	CASSADRGHRNEQYF	TGTGCCAGCAGCGCCGACAGGGGGCATCGTAATGAGCAGTACTTC
-	-	TRBV28	TRBJ1-1	CASSIHRGGIGNTEAFF	TGTGCCAGCAGTATACATCGTGGCGGGATCGGTAACACTGAAGCTTTCTTT
-	-	TRBV6-5	TRBJ2-2	CASSYKNTGELFF	TGTGCCAGCAGTTACAAGAACACCGGGGAGCTGTTTTTT
-	-	TRBV7-9	TRBJ2-4	CACSLPGPQNIQYF	TGTGCCTGCAGCTTACCAGGACCCCAAAACATTCAGTACTTC
-	-	TRBV6-5	TRBJ2-5	CASSKTRLEQYF	TGTGCCAGCAGTAAAACACGGTTGGAGCAGTACTTC
-	TRBD1	TRBV12-3/TRBV12-4	TRBJ1-2	CASTAGTGGGSDGYTF	TGTGCCAGCACAGCCGGGACAGGGGGCGGTTCGGATGGCTACACCTTC
-	TRBD2	TRBV11-1	TRBJ2-3	CASSSGTTEADTQYF	TGTGCCAGCAGCTCAGGGACTACCGAGGCAGATACGCAGTATTTT
-	TRBD2	TRBV4-1	TRBJ2-1	CASSQGYGGISDNEQFF	TGCGCCAGCAGCCAAGGTTACGGGGGGATTAGTGACAATGAGCAGTTCTTC
-	TRBD1	TRBV6-2/TRBV6-3	TRBJ1-4	CANPEGARTDATNEKLFF	TGTGCCAACCCGGAGGGGGCCCGGACGGATGCGACTAATGAAAAACTGTTTTTT
-	TRBD1	TRBV5-1	TRBJ1-6	CASSRDRGASPLHF	TGCGCCAGCAGCAGGGACAGGGGAGCGTCACCCCTCCACTTT
few	-	TRBV6-5	TRBJ2-1	CASSYRGRNEQFF	TGTGCCAGCAGTTACAGGGGTCGAAATGAGCAGTTCTTC
once	-	TRBV27	TRBJ1-2	CASSSNRFYGYTF	TGTGCCAGCAGTTCAAATAGATTCTATGGCTACACCTTC
once	-	TRBV7-6	TRBJ2-3	CASSRLPRVNTQYF	TGTGCCAGCAGCCGATTACCCAGGGTGAATACGCAGTATTTT
-	-	TRBV20-1	TRBJ2-1	CSARVLRVNNEQFF	TGCAGTGCTAGAGTGCTCAGGGTAAACAATGAGCAGTTCTTC
-	-	TRBV6-5	TRBJ2-1	CASNSGNEQFF	TGTGCCAGCAATTCGGGCAATGAGCAGTTCTTC
-	-	TRBV6-2/TRBV6-3	TRBJ1-5	CASSAQPEGYSNQPQHF	TGTGCCAGCTCTGCGCAACCTGAGGGGTATAGCAATCAGCCCCAGCATTTT
-	-	TRBV15	TRBJ2-3	CATSRDGSGTDTQYF	TGTGCCACCAGCAGAGATGGTAGCGGCACAGATACGCAGTATTTT
-	-	TRBV20-1	TRBJ1-5	CSARARATNQPQHF	TGCAGTGCTAGGGCCAGGGCGACGAATCAGCCCCAGCATTTT
few	TRBD1	TRBV5-1	TRBJ1-1	CASSLFDRGGTEAFF	TGCGCCAGCAGCTTGTTCGACAGGGGCGGCACTGAAGCTTTCTTT
-	TRBD1	TRBV7-6	TRBJ1-5	CASSSYGTEVSNQPQHF	TGTGCCAGCAGCTCCTACGGGACAGAAGTAAGCAATCAGCCCCAGCATTTT
-	-	TRBV20-1	TRBJ2-4	CSARDSYQNIQYF	TGCAGTGCTAGGGACTCCTACCAAAACATTCAGTACTTC
few	TRBD1	TRBV20-1	TRBJ2-7	CSARHRGKNEQYF	TGCAGTGCTAGGCACAGGGGGAAGAACGAGCAGTACTTC
-	-	TRBV6-2/TRBV6-3	TRBJ2-7	CASRLGGHASYEQYF	TGTGCCAGCAGACTCGGGGGACATGCTTCCTACGAGCAGTACTTC
-	-	TRBV10-3	TRBJ2-7	CAISESATYEQYF	TGTGCCATCAGTGAGTCAGCAACCTACGAGCAGTACTTC
-	-	TRBV9	TRBJ2-2	CASSVAPSGYGTGELFF	TGTGCCAGCAGCGTAGCCCCCTCGGGCTACGGGACCGGGGAGCTGTTTTTT
-	TRBD2	TRBV11-2	TRBJ2-1	CASSLASGAGAYNEQFF	TGTGCCAGCAGCTTAGCAAGCGGGGCGGGCGCCTACAATGAGCAGTTCTTC
many	TRBD1	TRBV15	TRBJ1-2	CATSRDDSTGGYGYTF	TGTGCCACCAGCAGAGATGACTCGACAGGGGGATATGGCTACACCTTC
few	-	TRBV6-5	TRBJ1-4	CASSYRAGTGGHATNEKLFF	TGTGCCAGCAGTTACCGCGCAGGGACGGGCGGCCATGCAACTAATGAAAAACTGTTTTTT
-	TRBD1	TRBV3-1	TRBJ2-5	CASSQGAWTGDCYEQYF	TGTGCCAGCAGCCAAGGGGCTTGGACAGGGGATTGTTATGAGCAGTACTTC
-	TRBD1	TRBV6-1	TRBJ2-1	CASSATGEGRNEQFF	TGTGCCAGCAGTGCCACAGGGGAAGGAAGGAATGAGCAGTTCTTC
-	-	TRBV5-1	TRBJ1-4	CASSLDLTGDKANEKLFF	TGCGCCAGCAGCTTGGACCTGACTGGGGATAAGGCTAATGAAAAACTGTTTTTT
few	-	TRBV6-2/TRBV6-3	TRBJ2-7	CATEGLRSYEQYF	TGTGCCACCGAAGGGCTGCGTTCCTACGAGCAGTACTTC
-	TRBD1	TRBV15	TRBJ1-4	CATSRQQGSTNEKLFF	TGTGCCACCAGCAGACAACAGGGGTCAACTAATGAAAAACTGTTTTTT
-	-	TRBV5-1	TRBJ2-5	CASSLRGEVWTPQETQYF	TGCGCCAGCAGCTTGAGGGGTGAAGTTTGGACTCCTCAAGAGACCCAGTACTTC
-	-	TRBV20-1	TRBJ2-4	CSARDGRDSSRVQYF	TGCAGTGCTAGAGACGGCCGGGACTCCTCTCGGGTACAGTACTTC
few	TRBD1	TRBV5-1	TRBJ2-7	CASSLLPGQGPDQQYF	TGCGCCAGCAGCTTGCTCCCGGGACAGGGTCCTGATCAGCAGTACTTC
few	TRBD1	TRBV20-1	TRBJ2-2	CSAGQGIYTGELFF	TGCAGTGCGGGACAGGGTATCTACACCGGGGAGCTGTTTTTT
-	-	TRBV15	TRBJ2-3	CATSSLTLLEDTQYF	TGTGCCACCAGCTCCCTCACGCTCCTAGAGGACACGCAGTATTTT
-	-	TRBV5-6	TRBJ2-5	CASSLVVAITYNEQYF	TGTGCCAGCAGCTTGGTAGTAGCGATAACCTACAATGAGCAGTACTTC
-	TRBD1	TRBV5-1	TRBJ2-3	CASSWSGTGADTQYF	TGCGCCAGCAGCTGGAGTGGGACAGGGGCAGATACGCAGTATTTT
-	TRBD2	TRBV29-1	TRBJ2-3	CSAGLAGGSGPDTQYF	TGCAGCGCCGGACTAGCGGGAGGCTCAGGGCCAGATACGCAGTATTTT
-	-	TRBV5-5	TRBJ2-3	CASSLARVTSTDTQYF	TGTGCCAGCAGCTTGGCGAGGGTTACTAGCACAGATACGCAGTATTTT